One sample yielded the 5 T cell receptor beta chains listed below, sequenced in a study of cytomegalovirus exposure and HLA in healthy donors. Both 60 Vbeta primers and 13 Jbeta primers went into the PCR. Profiling relied on immunoSEQ multiplex PCR, and the TCRdb table lists in-frame clones only, not all of them. The table has around 92,000 clones, approximately 80% seen once. The specimen sequenced was PBMCs. The receptors derive from a man aged 18-30 years in good health and CMV-seronegative.

To note about this clone: The conserved final phenylalanine or tryptophan is absent from the CDR3, which likely points to a read error. The CDR3: CASSFALLNYGYTS. The DNA of the CDR3 is TGTGCCAGCAGCTTTGCGCTTTTGAACTATGGCTACACCTCC. The chain carries TRBV5-6 and TRBJ1-2; D is undetermined. Germline CDR1 reads SGHDT; CDR2 reads YYEEEE. V dropped 2 bases and J dropped 2 bases, with 10 bases sitting between them. The CDR3 is 14 residues long.

This clone was counted a few times. J is TRBJ2-7 and V is TRBV6-6; D is ambiguous. This CDR3 is 14 amino acids long. Germline CDR1 and CDR2: MNHNY and SVGAGI (reference sequence). The CDR3 sequence is CAFFKQKAAYEQYF. For the CDR3, the DNA is TGTGCTTTTTTCAAGCAGAAGGCGGCATACGAGCAGTACTTC.

For the CDR3, the DNA is TGTGCCAGCAGCCGGGCGGCCGGGGACAGGGTGGTCAATGAGCAGTTCTTC. Its protein is CASSRAAGDRVVNEQFF. This chain joins TRBV5-4 and TRBJ2-1; the match to TRBD1 covers 9 bases. The CDR3 spans 17 residues. The germline gives CDR1 SGHNT, CDR2 YYREEE (reference sequence). J lost 6 bases, V lost 4 bases, and 14 bases had no gene match.

DNA of the CDR3: TGCAGTGCTGACAGGGAAGAGACCCAGTACTTC. The encoded protein is CSADREETQYF. The V and J genes are TRBV20-1 and TRBJ2-5, with 7 bases fitting TRBD1. The ends lost 5 bases at V and 3 bases at J; junction bases unmatched: 0. Germline V lookup: CDR1 DFQATT, CDR2 SNEGSKA (reference sequence). CDR3 length: 11 amino acids.

The chain is built from TRBV15 and TRBJ2-2; TRBD1 is a possible D gene (6 bases). Germline lookup yields CDR1 LNHNV and CDR2 YYDKDF (reference sequence). The CDR3 length is 15 residues. V was pared by 4 bases and J by 2 bases, with 11 bases between. This CDR3 is CATSMGQVNTGELFF. The CDR3 DNA reads TGTGCCACCAGCATGGGACAAGTTAACACCGGGGAGCTGTTTTTT. Complete variable domain (other parts from reference TRBV15 and TRBJ2-2): DAMVIQNPRYQVTQFGKPVTLSCSQTLNHNVMYWYQQKSSQAPKLLFHYYDKDFNNEADTPDNFQSRRPNTSFCFLDIRSPGLGDTAMYLCATSMGQVNTGELFFGEGSRLTVL.